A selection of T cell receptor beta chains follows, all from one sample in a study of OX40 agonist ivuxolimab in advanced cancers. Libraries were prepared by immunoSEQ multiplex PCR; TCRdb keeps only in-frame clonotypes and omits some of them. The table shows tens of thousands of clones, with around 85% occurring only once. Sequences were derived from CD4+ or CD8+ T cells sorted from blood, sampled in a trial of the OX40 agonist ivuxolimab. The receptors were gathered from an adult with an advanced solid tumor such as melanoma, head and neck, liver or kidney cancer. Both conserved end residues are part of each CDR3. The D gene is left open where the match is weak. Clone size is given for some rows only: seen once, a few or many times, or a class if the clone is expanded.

CASSYAPNYGYTF	TGTGCCAGCAGTTACGCCCCGAACTATGGCTACACCTTT	-	-	TRBV6-5	TRBJ1-2
CASSLELGGLSYEQYF	TGTGCCAGCAGCTTAGAACTCGGGGGGCTTTCCTACGAGCAGTACTTC	-	-	TRBV11-2	TRBJ2-7
CASSLQEGGPYGYTF	TGCGCCAGCAGCTTGCAGGAAGGGGGTCCCTATGGCTACACCTTC	medium-sized	-	TRBV5-1	TRBJ1-2
CASSTLDRGREQETQYF	TGTGCCAGCAGTACACTCGACAGGGGGCGGGAACAAGAGACCCAGTACTTC	-	TRBD1	TRBV9	TRBJ2-5
CATSSPTGTNYGYTF	TGTGCCACCAGCTCCCCAACCGGGACTAACTATGGCTACACCTTC	-	-	TRBV15	TRBJ1-2
CAPSQPQHF	TGTGCCCCATCTCAGCCCCAGCATTTT	few	-	TRBV7-3	TRBJ1-5
CASSVGGRSYNEQFF	TGTGCCAGCAGCGTAGGGGGCCGCTCCTACAATGAGCAGTTCTTC	-	-	TRBV9	TRBJ2-1
CASSESWLAGGPYNEQFF	TGCGCCAGCAGTGAGTCTTGGCTAGCGGGAGGTCCCTACAATGAGCAGTTCTTC	once	TRBD2	TRBV10-1	TRBJ2-1
CASSTQLAGGNEQFF	TGTGCCAGTAGTACCCAACTAGCGGGAGGGAATGAGCAGTTCTTC	once	TRBD2	TRBV19	TRBJ2-1
CASSLDGSASYNEQFF	TGTGCCAGCAGCTTAGATGGTAGCGCCTCCTACAATGAGCAGTTCTTC	-	-	TRBV9	TRBJ2-1
CASSPGTGGAGDGYTF	TGTGCCAGCAGCCCCGGGACAGGGGGCGCAGGGGATGGCTACACCTTC	-	TRBD1	TRBV5-8	TRBJ1-2
CASSSKGQTDTEAFF	TGTGCCAGCAGTTCTAAAGGACAGACCGACACTGAAGCTTTCTTT	-	-	TRBV6-6	TRBJ1-1
CASSLYSGRVLLDTGELFF	TGTGCCAGCAGCTTATATAGCGGGAGGGTGTTATTGGACACCGGGGAGCTGTTTTTT	-	TRBD2	TRBV7-6	TRBJ2-2
CASSVRDIILAEKGTGELFF	TGTGCCAGCAGCGTCCGGGACATTATACTAGCGGAGAAGGGCACCGGGGAGCTGTTTTTT	-	TRBD2	TRBV7-6	TRBJ2-2
CAISEAGQGIGETQYF	TGTGCCATCAGTGAAGCAGGACAGGGTATAGGGGAGACCCAGTACTTC	-	TRBD1	TRBV10-3	TRBJ2-5
CASSPLTSPLVSYEQYF	TGTGCCAGCAGTCCATTGACTAGCCCACTAGTCTCCTACGAGCAGTACTTC	-	TRBD2	TRBV27	TRBJ2-7
CASSLGRGGRSYNEQFF	TGTGCCAGCAGTTTGGGAAGGGGGGGACGATCCTACAATGAGCAGTTCTTC	-	-	TRBV28	TRBJ2-1
CASSSRSQGISYEQYF	TGTGCCAGCAGTTCCCGGTCACAGGGGATCTCCTACGAGCAGTACTTC	-	TRBD1	TRBV28	TRBJ2-7
CASSSGQTYEQYF	TGTGCCAGCAGCTCCGGACAGACCTACGAGCAGTACTTC	-	-	TRBV11-3	TRBJ2-7
CASSLSWPTGYGYTF	TGTGCCAGCAGCCTCAGTTGGCCGACCGGCTATGGCTACACCTTC	-	-	TRBV11-2	TRBJ1-2
CASSSPTGGDEKLFF	TGTGCCAGCAGTTCCCCGACAGGGGGCGATGAAAAACTGTTTTTT	-	TRBD1	TRBV28	TRBJ1-4
CASSEDGGLSFEQYF	TGTGCCAGCAGTGAAGATGGAGGTCTGTCGTTCGAGCAGTACTTC	-	-	TRBV6-1	TRBJ2-7
CASSSFRQGSYGYTF	TGTGCCAGCAGCTCTTTTAGACAGGGAAGCTATGGCTACACCTTC	once	TRBD1	TRBV7-6	TRBJ1-2
CASSLGTTSAAYEQYF	TGTGCCAGCAGCTTGGGAACGACTAGCGCTGCCTACGAGCAGTACTTC	-	TRBD2	TRBV13	TRBJ2-7
CASREMAGAYNEQFF	TGTGCCAGCCGTGAAATGGCTGGAGCCTACAATGAGCAGTTCTTC	-	-	TRBV27	TRBJ2-1
CASSIPTGEAFF	TGTGCCAGCAGCATTCCAACGGGTGAAGCTTTCTTT	-	-	TRBV5-4	TRBJ1-1
CASSSLGQPQHF	TGTGCCAGCAGCTCCCTAGGTCAGCCCCAGCATTTT	-	-	TRBV7-8	TRBJ1-5
CASSYAPNYGYTF	TGTGCCAGCAGTTACGCCCCGAACTATGGCTACACCTTC	few	-	TRBV6-5	TRBJ1-2
CASSYEPYDTQYF	TGTGCCAGCAGTTATGAACCGTACGATACGCAGTATTTT	-	-	TRBV6-5	TRBJ2-3
CSVEELEGYEQYF	TGCAGCGTTGAAGAGCTTGAAGGCTACGAGCAGTACTTC	-	-	TRBV29-1	TRBJ2-7
CASSSSGTSPLNEQFF	TGTGCCAGCAGTTCCTCCGGGACTAGCCCCCTCAATGAGCAGTTCTTC	-	TRBD2	TRBV27	TRBJ2-1
CASSPIGGATNEQFF	TGTGCCAGCAGCCCCATAGGGGGGGCGACGAATGAGCAGTTCTTC	-	-	TRBV7-3	TRBJ2-1
CASSYNSINELDTQYF	TGTGCCAGCAGTTACAATAGTATTAACGAGCTTGATACGCAGTATTTT	-	-	TRBV6-5	TRBJ2-3
CASSESPNYGYTF	TGCGCCAGCAGTGAATCTCCAAACTATGGCTACACCTTC	-	-	TRBV10-2	TRBJ1-2
CASSPDRGTAGELFF	TGTGCCAGCAGCCCCGACAGGGGGACGGCCGGGGAGCTGTTTTTT	-	TRBD1	TRBV11-2	TRBJ2-2
CASSKGRVGRGTDTQYF	TGTGCCAGCAGCAAAGGACGGGTCGGCAGGGGGACAGATACGCAGTATTTT	once	TRBD1	TRBV7-6	TRBJ2-3
CASSFPLGQNTGELFF	TGTGCCAGTAGTTTCCCGTTAGGACAGAACACCGGGGAGCTGTTTTTT	-	-	TRBV19	TRBJ2-2
CASSAYGLGARGELFF	TGCGCCAGCAGTGCATACGGACTAGGGGCACGAGGGGAGCTGTTTTTT	-	TRBD2	TRBV10-2	TRBJ2-2
CASSQEGGGEAFF	TGCGCCAGCAGCCAAGAAGGAGGGGGTGAAGCTTTCTTT	-	-	TRBV4-1	TRBJ1-1
CSVEADTQYF	TGCAGCGTCGAGGCAGATACGCAGTATTTT	-	-	TRBV29-1	TRBJ2-3
CAWSAKAGYEQYF	TGTGCCTGGAGTGCTAAAGCGGGCTACGAGCAGTACTTC	-	-	TRBV30	TRBJ2-7
CASSYSTSGHNEQFF	TGTGCCAGCAGTTACTCAACTAGCGGTCACAATGAGCAGTTCTTC	few	TRBD2	TRBV6-6	TRBJ2-1
CASSLQLDRVQHF	TGCGCCAGCAGCCTTCAATTGGACAGGGTTCAGCATTTT	-	TRBD1	TRBV4-1	TRBJ1-5
CASSLVGANTGELFF	TGTGCCAGCAGTTTGGTGGGGGCCAACACCGGGGAGCTGTTTTTT	few	-	TRBV27	TRBJ2-2
CASSVQGREAFF	TGTGCCAGCAGCGTACAGGGACGAGAAGCTTTCTTT	few	-	TRBV9	TRBJ1-1
CASRTNGELFF	TGTGCCAGCAGGACGAACGGGGAGCTGTTTTTT	-	-	TRBV27	TRBJ2-2
CASSFLTSGSSRASYEQYF	TGTGCCAGCAGTTTTCTTACTAGCGGGAGTTCGCGGGCCTCCTACGAGCAGTACTTC	-	TRBD2	TRBV28	TRBJ2-7
CASSLGGTSADTQYF	TGTGCCAGCAGCTTAGGGGGGACCTCGGCAGATACGCAGTATTTT	-	-	TRBV11-2	TRBJ2-3
CASSYSNSNFAVLTF	TGTGCCAGCAGTTACTCGAACAGCAATTTTGCGGTCCTGACTTTC	-	-	TRBV6-5	TRBJ2-6
CASSHTLAGPSYNEQFF	TGCGCCAGCAGCCATACTCTAGCAGGGCCCTCCTACAATGAGCAGTTCTTC	-	-	TRBV4-1	TRBJ2-1
CASSLWASSSYNEQFF	TGTGCCAGCAGCTTGTGGGCCTCCAGCTCCTACAATGAGCAGTTCTTC	-	-	TRBV5-6	TRBJ2-1
CATSRDGDISYEQYF	TGTGCCACCAGCAGAGATGGGGACATTTCCTACGAGCAGTACTTC	-	-	TRBV15	TRBJ2-7
CASSVGAGVGTDTQYF	TGTGCCAGCAGCGTAGGAGCGGGAGTTGGCACAGATACGCAGTATTTT	-	TRBD2	TRBV9	TRBJ2-3
CASSQEAESYEQYF	TGTGCCAGCAGCCAAGAGGCAGAGTCCTACGAGCAGTACTTC	-	-	TRBV14	TRBJ2-7
CASSLGTAPPLHF	TGTGCCAGCAGTCTCGGGACAGCGCCACCCCTCCACTTT	-	TRBD1	TRBV6-5	TRBJ1-6